The 8 T cell receptor beta chains given below trace back to one sample, sequenced in a study of blood T cells in healthy people across ages. A sample-barcoded 5' primer and a J-beta primer mix were used in a second PCR of about 7 to 12 cycles. TCRdb used MiXCR to reprocess the 5' RACE reads, holding one entry per CDR3 protein. The sample lists some 880,000 distinct CDR3 sequences, 36% seen once, with over 10% in the top ten. Sample: blood. These receptor sequences come from a man aged 18 to 29 in good health.

V usage is TRBV6-2 or TRBV6-3 and J usage is TRBJ2-3, with D perhaps matching TRBD2 (6 bases). The CDR3 has 14 residues. The germline gives CDR1 MNHEY, CDR2 SVGEGT. V was pared by 6 bases and J by 5 bases, with 15 bases between. For the CDR3, the DNA is TGTGCCAGCAGCTGGAGATTAGCGGAAGATACGCAGTATTTT. Amino acids: CASSWRLAEDTQYF.

This clonotype occurred a few times. The V gene is TRBV10-3, the J gene TRBJ2-3, with D perhaps matching TRBD1 (5 bases). Germline V gene sequence: CDR1 ENHRY, CDR2 SYGVKD. V lost 1 base and J 2 bases, leaving 7 bases between the germline ends. This CDR3 is built from 14 residues. CDR3 residues: CAISEYRITDTQYF. The CDR3 bases are TGTGCCATCAGTGAGTACAGGATCACAGATACGCAGTATTTT.

The chain is built from TRBV2 and TRBJ2-3, with TRBD1 matching 9 bases. Germline lookup yields CDR1 SNHLY and CDR2 FYNNEI. This CDR3 is built from 15 residues. After removal of 6 bases from V and 1 base from J, the junction contained 5 bases not matched to a gene. CDR3 bases: TGTGCCAGCAGACCGGGACAGGGTCGCACAGATACGCAGTATTTT. Translated: CASRPGQGRTDTQYF.

The rearrangement links TRBV28 to TRBJ2-7, with D possibly being TRBD2 (6 bases). V was trimmed by 6 bases and J by 0 bases, leaving 15 bases between them. CDR1 and CDR2 from the germline V gene are MDHEN and SYDVKM. The length of the CDR3 is 15 residues. The CDR3 here is CASREVAVSSYEQYF. In nucleotides, the CDR3 is TGTGCCAGCAGGGAGGTAGCGGTGAGCTCCTACGAGCAGTACTTC.

The rearrangement uses TRBV20-1 and TRBJ2-1; 11 bases map to TRBD2. The end of the DNA fits TRBJ2-7 better, so the J call may be wrong. Germline V gene sequence: CDR1 DFQATT, CDR2 SNEGSKA (reference sequence). The CDR3 totals 16 residues. The CDR3 DNA is TGCAGTGCTAGGGTCCTAGCGGGGGGCGCCTACAATGAGCAGTACTTC. Its protein product is CSARVLAGGAYNEQYF.

The rearrangement uses TRBV7-2 and TRBJ2-1; 8 nucleotides align to TRBD2. Germline V gives CDR1 SGHTA, CDR2 FQGNSA. V lost 0 bases to trimming and J lost 5 bases; unmatched junction nucleotides: 6. The CDR3 is made up of 16 amino acids. The CDR3 reads CASSLARGLEDNEQFF. The CDR3 DNA reads TGTGCCAGCAGCTTAGCCAGGGGACTAGAGGACAATGAGCAGTTCTTC.

There are many counts of this clonotype. The rearrangement links TRBV5-5 to TRBJ2-1; 12 bases are shared with TRBD2. This CDR3 is 15 amino acids long. From germline, CDR1 is SGHKS and CDR2 YYEKEE (reference sequence). The junction had 3 bases not matched to a gene; V was cut back by 4 bases and J by 4 bases. DNA for the CDR3: TGTGCCAGCAGCCGAGGGACTAGCGGGTACAATGAGCAGTTCTTC. Translation: CASSRGTSGYNEQFF.

The CDR3 DNA follows: TGCAGTGCCACCGACAGAGTTCATGGCTACACCTTC. Encoded protein: CSATDRVHGYTF. This chain links TRBV20-1 with TRBJ1-2; D possibly corresponds to TRBD1 (5 bases). This CDR3 has 12 amino acids. Germline V gene sequence: CDR1 DFQATT, CDR2 SNEGSKA (reference sequence). The V and J ends lost 6 bases and 6 bases respectively, with 14 bases between them.